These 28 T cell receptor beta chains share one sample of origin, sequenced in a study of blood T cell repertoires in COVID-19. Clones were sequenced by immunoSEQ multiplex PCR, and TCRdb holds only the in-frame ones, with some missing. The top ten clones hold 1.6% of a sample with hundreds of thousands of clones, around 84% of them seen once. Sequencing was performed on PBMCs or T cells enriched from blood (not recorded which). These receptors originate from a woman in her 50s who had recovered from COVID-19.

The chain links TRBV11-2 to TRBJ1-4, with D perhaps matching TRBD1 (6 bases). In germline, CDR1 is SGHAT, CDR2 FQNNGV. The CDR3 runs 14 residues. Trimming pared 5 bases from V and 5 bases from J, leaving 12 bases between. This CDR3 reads CASSQDRVNEKLFF. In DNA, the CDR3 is TGTGCCAGCAGCCAGGACAGAGTGAATGAAAAACTGTTTTTT.

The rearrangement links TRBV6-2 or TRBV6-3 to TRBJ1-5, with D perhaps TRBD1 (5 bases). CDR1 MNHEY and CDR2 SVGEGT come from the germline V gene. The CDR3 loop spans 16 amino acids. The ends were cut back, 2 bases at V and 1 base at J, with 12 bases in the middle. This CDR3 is CASSYGQGGSNQPQHF. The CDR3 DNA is TGTGCCAGCAGTTACGGGCAGGGCGGAAGCAATCAGCCCCAGCATTTT.

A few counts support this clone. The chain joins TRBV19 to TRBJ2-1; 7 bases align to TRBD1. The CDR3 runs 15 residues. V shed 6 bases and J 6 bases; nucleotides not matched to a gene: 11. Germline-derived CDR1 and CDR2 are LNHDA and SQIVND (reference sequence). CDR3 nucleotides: TGTGCCAGTAGGAACCCGGGACAGCGCTCCAATGAGCAGTTCTTC. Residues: CASRNPGQRSNEQFF.

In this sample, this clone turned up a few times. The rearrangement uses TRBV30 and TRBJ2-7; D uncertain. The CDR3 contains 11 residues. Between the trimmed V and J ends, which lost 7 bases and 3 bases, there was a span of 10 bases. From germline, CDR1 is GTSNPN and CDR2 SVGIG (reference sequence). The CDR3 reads CAFRASYEQYF. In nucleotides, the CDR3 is TGTGCCTTCCGTGCTAGCTACGAGCAGTACTTC.

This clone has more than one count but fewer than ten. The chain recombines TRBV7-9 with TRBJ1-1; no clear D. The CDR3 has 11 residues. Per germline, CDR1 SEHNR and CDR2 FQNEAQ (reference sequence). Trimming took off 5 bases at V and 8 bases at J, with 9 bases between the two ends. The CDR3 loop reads CASSGLAEAFF. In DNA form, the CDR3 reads TGTGCCAGCAGCGGACTAGCGGAAGCTTTCTTT.

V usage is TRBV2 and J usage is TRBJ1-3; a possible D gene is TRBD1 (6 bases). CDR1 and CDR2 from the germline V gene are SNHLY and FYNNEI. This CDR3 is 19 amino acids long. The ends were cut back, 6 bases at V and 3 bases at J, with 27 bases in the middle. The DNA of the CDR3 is TGTGCCAGCAGCCCTGGGGGCCTAAGGGCCCGATCTTTTGGAAACACCATATATTTT. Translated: CASSPGGLRARSFGNTIYF.

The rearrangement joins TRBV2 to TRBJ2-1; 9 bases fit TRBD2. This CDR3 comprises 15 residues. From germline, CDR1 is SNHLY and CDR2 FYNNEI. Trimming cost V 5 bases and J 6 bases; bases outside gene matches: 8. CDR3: CASSPGTSLGNEQFF. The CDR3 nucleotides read TGTGCCAGCAGTCCCGGGACTAGCTTGGGCAATGAGCAGTTCTTC.

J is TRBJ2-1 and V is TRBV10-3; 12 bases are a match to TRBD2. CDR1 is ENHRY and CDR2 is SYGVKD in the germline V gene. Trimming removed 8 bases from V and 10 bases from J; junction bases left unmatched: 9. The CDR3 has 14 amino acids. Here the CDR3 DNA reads TGTGCCATCGGGTCTAGCGGGGGGGGGCTAGAGCAGTTCTTC. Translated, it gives CAIGSSGGGLEQFF.

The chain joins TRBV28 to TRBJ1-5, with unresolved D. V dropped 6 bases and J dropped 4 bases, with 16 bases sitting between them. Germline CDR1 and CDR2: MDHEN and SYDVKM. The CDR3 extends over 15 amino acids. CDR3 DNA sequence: TGTGCCAGCAGGAATCCGGGAAAACCAAATCAGCCCCAGCATTTT. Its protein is CASRNPGKPNQPQHF. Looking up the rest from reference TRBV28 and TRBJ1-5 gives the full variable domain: DVKVTQSSRYLVKRTGEKVFLECVQDMDHENMFWYRQDPGLGLRLIYFSYDVKMKEKGDIPEGYSVSREKKERFSLILESASTNQTSMYLCASRNPGKPNQPQHFGDGTRLSIL.

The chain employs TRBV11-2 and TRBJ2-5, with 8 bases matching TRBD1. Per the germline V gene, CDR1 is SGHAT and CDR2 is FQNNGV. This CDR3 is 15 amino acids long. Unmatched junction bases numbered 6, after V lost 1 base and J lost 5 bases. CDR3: CASSLGQGKGETQYF. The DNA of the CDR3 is TGTGCCAGCAGCTTAGGACAGGGGAAGGGGGAGACCCAGTACTTC.

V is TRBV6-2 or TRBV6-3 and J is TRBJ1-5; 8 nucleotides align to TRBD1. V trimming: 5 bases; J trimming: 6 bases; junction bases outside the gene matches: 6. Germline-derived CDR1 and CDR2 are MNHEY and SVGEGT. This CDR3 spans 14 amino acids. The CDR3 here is CASSTDRVSQPQHF. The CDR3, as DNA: TGTGCCAGCAGTACGGACAGGGTGAGTCAGCCCCAGCATTTT.

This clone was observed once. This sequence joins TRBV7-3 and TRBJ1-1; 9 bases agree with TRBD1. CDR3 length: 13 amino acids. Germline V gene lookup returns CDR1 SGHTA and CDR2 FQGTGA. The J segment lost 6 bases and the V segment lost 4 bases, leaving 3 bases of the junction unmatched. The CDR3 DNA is TGTGCCAGCAGCTCGACAGGGGGGGCTGAAGCTTTCTTT. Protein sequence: CASSSTGGAEAFF.

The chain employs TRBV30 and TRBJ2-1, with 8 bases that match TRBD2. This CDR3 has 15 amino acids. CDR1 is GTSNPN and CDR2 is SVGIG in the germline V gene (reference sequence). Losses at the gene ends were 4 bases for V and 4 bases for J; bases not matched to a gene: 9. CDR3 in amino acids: CAWNTGGAMYNEQFF. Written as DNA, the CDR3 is TGTGCCTGGAATACGGGGGGGGCGATGTACAATGAGCAGTTCTTC. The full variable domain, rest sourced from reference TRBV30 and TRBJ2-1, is SQTIHQWPATLVQPVGSPLSLECTVEGTSNPNLYWYRQAAGRGLQLLFYSVGIGQISSEVPQNLSASRPQDRQFILSSKKLLLSDSGFYLCAWNTGGAMYNEQFFGPGTRLTVL.

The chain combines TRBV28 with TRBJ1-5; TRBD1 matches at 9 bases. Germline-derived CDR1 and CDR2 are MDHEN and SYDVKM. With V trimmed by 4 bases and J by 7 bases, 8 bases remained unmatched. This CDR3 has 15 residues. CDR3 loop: CASSSGQGGGQPQHF. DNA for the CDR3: TGTGCCAGCAGTTCGGGACAGGGTGGGGGCCAGCCCCAGCATTTT.

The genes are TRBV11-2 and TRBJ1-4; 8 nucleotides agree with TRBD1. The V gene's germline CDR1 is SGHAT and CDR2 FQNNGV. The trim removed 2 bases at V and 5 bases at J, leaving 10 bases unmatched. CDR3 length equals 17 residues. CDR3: CASSLWTGRNRNEKLFF. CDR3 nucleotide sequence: TGTGCCAGCAGCTTATGGACAGGGAGGAACCGAAATGAAAAACTGTTTTTT.

The CDR3 is CSVEGRDSRYSGYTF. The DNA of the CDR3 is TGCAGCGTTGAGGGCCGGGACAGCCGATATAGCGGCTACACCTTC. The chain joins TRBV29-1 to TRBJ1-2; 7 nucleotides agree with TRBD1. CDR3 length: 15 amino acids. V gave up 3 bases and J gave up 8 bases; unmatched junction bases: 15. Germline CDR1 SQVTM, CDR2 ANQGSEA.

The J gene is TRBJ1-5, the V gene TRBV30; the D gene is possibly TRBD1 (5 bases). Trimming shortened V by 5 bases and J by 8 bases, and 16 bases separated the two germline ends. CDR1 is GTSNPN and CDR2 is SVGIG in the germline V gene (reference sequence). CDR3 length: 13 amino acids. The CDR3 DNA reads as TGTGCCTGGGCGGCCGGCAGGGTGAAGCCCCAGCATTTT. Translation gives CAWAAGRVKPQHF.

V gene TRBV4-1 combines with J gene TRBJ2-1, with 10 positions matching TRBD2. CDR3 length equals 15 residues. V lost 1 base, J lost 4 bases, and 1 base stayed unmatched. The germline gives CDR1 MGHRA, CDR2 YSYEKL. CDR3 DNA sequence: TGCGCCAGCAGCCAAGTAGCGGGAGGATACAATGAGCAGTTCTTC. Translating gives CASSQVAGGYNEQFF.

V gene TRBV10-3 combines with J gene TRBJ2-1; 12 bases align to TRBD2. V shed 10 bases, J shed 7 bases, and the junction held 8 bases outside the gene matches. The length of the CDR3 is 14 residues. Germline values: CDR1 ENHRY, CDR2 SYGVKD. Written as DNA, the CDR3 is TGTGCCACCACTAGCGGGAGGAAAACTAATGAGCAGTTCTTC. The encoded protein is CATTSGRKTNEQFF.

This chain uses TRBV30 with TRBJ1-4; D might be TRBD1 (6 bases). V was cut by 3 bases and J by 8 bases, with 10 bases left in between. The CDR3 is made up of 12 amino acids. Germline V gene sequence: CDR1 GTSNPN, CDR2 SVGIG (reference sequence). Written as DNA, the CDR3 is TGTGCCTGGAGCAGGGGTGACGAAAAACTGTTTTTT. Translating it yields CAWSRGDEKLFF.

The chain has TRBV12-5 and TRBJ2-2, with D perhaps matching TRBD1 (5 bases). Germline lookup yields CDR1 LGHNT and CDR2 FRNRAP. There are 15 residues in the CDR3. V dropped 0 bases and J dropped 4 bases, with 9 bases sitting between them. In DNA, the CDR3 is TGTGCTAGTGGTTTGGTACAGGTGGTCACCGGGGAGCTGTTTTTT. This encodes CASGLVQVVTGELFF.

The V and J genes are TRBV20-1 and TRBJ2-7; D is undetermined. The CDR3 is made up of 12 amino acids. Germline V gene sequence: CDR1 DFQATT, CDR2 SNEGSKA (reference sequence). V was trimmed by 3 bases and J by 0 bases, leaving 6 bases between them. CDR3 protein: CSASESSYEQYF. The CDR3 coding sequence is TGCAGTGCTAGTGAGAGCTCCTACGAGCAGTACTTC.

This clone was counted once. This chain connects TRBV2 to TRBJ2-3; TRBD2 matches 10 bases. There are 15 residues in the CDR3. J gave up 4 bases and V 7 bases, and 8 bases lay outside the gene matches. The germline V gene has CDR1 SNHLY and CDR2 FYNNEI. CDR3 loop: CASKKAGGTPDTQYF. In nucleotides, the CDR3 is TGTGCCAGCAAAAAAGCGGGAGGGACCCCAGATACGCAGTATTTT.

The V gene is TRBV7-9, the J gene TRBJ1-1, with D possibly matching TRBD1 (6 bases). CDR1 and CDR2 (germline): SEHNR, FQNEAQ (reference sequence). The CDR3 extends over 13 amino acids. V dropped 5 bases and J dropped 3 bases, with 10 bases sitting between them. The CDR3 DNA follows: TGTGCCAGCAGCCAGCGGACAGACACTGAAGCTTTCTTT. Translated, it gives CASSQRTDTEAFF.

The CDR3 DNA reads as TGTGCCAGCAGCGTAGGTAGCGGGAGTAACATTCAGTACTTC. Amino acid sequence: CASSVGSGSNIQYF. The chain has TRBV9 and TRBJ2-4, with TRBD2 matching 9 bases. Germline CDR1 reads SGDLS; CDR2 reads YYNGEE. J gave up 7 bases and V 0 bases, and 2 bases lay outside the gene matches. CDR3 length equals 14 residues.

The CDR3 region is CAISESRYEQYF. The DNA for the CDR3 is TGTGCCATCAGTGAGTCCAGGTACGAGCAGTACTTC. V usage is TRBV10-3 and J usage is TRBJ2-7, with D unresolved. Germline CDR1 is ENHRY and CDR2 is SYGVKD. CDR3 length: 12 amino acids. V lost 0 bases and J 4 bases, leaving 4 bases between the germline ends.

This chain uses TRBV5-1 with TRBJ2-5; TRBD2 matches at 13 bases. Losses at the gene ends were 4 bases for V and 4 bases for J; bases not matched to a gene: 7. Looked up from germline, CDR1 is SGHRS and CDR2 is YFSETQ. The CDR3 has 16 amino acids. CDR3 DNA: TGCGCCAGCAGCGCCGGACTAGCGGGAGTATCAGAGACCCAGTACTTC. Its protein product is CASSAGLAGVSETQYF.

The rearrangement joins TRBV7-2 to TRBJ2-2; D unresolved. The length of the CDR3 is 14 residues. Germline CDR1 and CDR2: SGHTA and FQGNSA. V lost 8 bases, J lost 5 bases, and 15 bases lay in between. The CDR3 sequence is CASPESLKTGELFF. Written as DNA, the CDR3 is TGTGCCAGCCCGGAGAGTTTAAAAACCGGGGAGCTGTTTTTT.